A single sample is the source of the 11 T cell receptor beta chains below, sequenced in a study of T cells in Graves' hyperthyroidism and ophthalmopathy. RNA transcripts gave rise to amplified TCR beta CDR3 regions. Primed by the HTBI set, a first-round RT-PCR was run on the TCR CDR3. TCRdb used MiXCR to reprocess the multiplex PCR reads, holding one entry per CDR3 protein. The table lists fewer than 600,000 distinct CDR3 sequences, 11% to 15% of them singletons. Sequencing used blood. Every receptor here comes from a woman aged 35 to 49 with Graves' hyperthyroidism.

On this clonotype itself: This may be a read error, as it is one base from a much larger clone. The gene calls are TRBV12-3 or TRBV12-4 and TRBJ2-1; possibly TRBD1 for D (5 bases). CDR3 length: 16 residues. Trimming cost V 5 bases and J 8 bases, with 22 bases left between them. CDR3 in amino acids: CASSPQGGVLMDEQFF. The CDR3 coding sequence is TGTGCCAGCAGTCCCCAGGGCGGCGTGCTTATGGATGAGCAGTTCTTC.

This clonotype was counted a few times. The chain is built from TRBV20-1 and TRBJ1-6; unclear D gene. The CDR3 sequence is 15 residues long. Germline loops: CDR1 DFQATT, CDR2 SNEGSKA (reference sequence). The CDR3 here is CRADFQETYNSPLHF. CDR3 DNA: TGCAGGGCGGACTTTCAAGAGACCTATAATTCACCCCTCCACTTT.

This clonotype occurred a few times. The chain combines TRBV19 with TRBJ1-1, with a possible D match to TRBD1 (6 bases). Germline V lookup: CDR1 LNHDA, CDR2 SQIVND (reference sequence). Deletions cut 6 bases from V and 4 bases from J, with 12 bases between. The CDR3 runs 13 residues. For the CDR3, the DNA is TGTGCCAGTAGGGGGACAAGGGGCACTGAAGCTTTCTTT. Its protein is CASRGTRGTEAFF.

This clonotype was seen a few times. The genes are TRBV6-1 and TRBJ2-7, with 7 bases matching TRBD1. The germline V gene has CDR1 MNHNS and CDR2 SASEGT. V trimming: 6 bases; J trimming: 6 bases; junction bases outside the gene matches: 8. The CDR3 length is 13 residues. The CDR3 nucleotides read TGTGCCAGCAGGGGCGAGGGGGCGAGCGAGCAGTACTTC. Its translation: CASRGEGASEQYF.

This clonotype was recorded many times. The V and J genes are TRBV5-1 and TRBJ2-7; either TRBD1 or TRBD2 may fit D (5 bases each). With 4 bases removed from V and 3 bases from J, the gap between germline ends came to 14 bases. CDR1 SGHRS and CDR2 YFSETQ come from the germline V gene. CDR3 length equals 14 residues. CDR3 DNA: TGCGCCAGCAGCATCGGGACGGTGGACTACGAGCAGTACTTC. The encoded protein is CASSIGTVDYEQYF.

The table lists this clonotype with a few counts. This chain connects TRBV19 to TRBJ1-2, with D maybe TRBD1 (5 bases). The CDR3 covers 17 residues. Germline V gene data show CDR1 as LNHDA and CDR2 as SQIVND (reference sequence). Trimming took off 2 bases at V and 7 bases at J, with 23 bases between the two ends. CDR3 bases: TGTGCCAGTAGTATACTGCGGTCAGGGAAGTCGTCGCGTGGCTACACCTTC. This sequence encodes CASSILRSGKSSRGYTF.

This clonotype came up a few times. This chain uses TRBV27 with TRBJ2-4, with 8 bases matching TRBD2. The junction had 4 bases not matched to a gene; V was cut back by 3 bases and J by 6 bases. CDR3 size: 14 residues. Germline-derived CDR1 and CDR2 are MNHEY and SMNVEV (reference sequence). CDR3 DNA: TGTGCCAGCAGTTTTGGGCTAGCGGGAAACATTCAGTACTTC. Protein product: CASSFGLAGNIQYF.

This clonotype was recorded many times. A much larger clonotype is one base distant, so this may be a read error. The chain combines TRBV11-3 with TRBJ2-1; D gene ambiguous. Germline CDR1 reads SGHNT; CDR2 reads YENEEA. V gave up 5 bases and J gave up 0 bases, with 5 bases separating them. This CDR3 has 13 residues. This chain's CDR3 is CASSGNSYNEQFF. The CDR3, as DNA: TGTGCCAGCAGCGGGAACTCCTACAATGAGCAGTTCTTC. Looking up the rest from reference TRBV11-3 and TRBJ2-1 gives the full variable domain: EAGVVQSPRYKIIEKKQPVAFWCNPISGHNTLYWYLQNLGQGPELLIRYENEEAVDDSQLPKDRFSAERLKGVDSTLKIQPAELGDSAVYLCASSGNSYNEQFFGPGTRLTVL.

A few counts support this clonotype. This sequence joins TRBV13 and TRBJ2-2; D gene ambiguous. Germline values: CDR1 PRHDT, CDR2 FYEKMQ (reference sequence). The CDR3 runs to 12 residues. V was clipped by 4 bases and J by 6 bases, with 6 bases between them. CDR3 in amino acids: CASSSRPGELFF. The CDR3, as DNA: TGTGCCAGCAGCTCAAGACCCGGGGAGCTGTTTTTT.

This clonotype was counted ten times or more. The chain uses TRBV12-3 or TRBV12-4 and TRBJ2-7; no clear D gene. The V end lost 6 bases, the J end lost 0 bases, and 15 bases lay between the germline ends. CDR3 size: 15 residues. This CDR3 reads CASRNTSDDSYEQYF. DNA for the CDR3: TGTGCCAGCAGAAATACCAGTGACGACTCCTACGAGCAGTACTTC.

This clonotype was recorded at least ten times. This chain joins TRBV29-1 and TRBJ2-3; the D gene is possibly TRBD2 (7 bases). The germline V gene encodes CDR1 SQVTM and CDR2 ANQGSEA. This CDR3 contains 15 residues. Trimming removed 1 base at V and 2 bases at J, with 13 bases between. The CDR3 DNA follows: TGCAGCGTTGAAGGAGTAGGGGGGGACACAGATACGCAGTATTTT. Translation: CSVEGVGGDTDTQYF.